Detailed here is one TCR beta chain. This entry is derived from a study of Ad26.COV2.S vaccination and SARS-CoV-2 variants. From germline, CDR1 is SGHTA and CDR2 FQGNSA. V lost 4 bases and J 2 bases, leaving 9 bases between the germline ends. This CDR3 is built from 13 residues. Only in-frame clones appear in the TCRdb table, and some are missing; sequencing was by immunoSEQ multiplex PCR. The sample lists about 410,000 clones, over 80% occurring once. Treatment here: 15 to 20 received Ad26.COV2.S at low or high dose, single or two shots; a few received placebo; per-sample allocation not given. Sampling was done on day 63 after the first vaccine or placebo injection.

The V gene is TRBV7-2, the J gene TRBJ2-7, with D tentatively TRBD1 (5 bases). The specimen comprised peripheral blood, sampled in a trial of Ad26.COV2.S vaccine versus placebo. This receptor was taken from a person between 18 and 65 years old who received the Ad26.COV2.S COVID-19 vaccine or a placebo. The CDR3 DNA follows: TGTGCCAGCAGCTGGGGCTTGGCCTACGAGCAGTACTTC. Residues: CASSWGLAYEQYF.